This T cell receptor beta chain was found in a study of T cells in Graves' hyperthyroidism and ophthalmopathy. Amplification of TCR beta CDR3 regions was performed using RNA transcripts as template. First-round RT-PCR with HTBI primers amplified the TCR CDR3 region. Using its own MiXCR run on the multiplex PCR reads, TCRdb lists one record per CDR3 protein. The data contain about 610,000 distinct CDR3 sequences, 46% of them singletons. The CDR3 consists of 14 residues. The J segment lost 5 bases and the V segment lost 4 bases, leaving 9 bases of the junction unmatched. Germline loops: CDR1 SGHRS, CDR2 YFSETQ. This clonotype was seen ten or more times.

The J gene is TRBJ2-7, the V gene TRBV5-1; TRBD2 agrees at 7 bases. The material sequenced was peripheral blood or thyroid tissue (not recorded which). This TCR was recovered from a woman between 18 and 30 years old with Graves' hyperthyroidism. The CDR3 loop reads CASSGGSRSNEQYF. The CDR3 coding sequence is TGCGCCAGCAGCGGCGGGAGTAGGTCCAACGAGCAGTACTTC.